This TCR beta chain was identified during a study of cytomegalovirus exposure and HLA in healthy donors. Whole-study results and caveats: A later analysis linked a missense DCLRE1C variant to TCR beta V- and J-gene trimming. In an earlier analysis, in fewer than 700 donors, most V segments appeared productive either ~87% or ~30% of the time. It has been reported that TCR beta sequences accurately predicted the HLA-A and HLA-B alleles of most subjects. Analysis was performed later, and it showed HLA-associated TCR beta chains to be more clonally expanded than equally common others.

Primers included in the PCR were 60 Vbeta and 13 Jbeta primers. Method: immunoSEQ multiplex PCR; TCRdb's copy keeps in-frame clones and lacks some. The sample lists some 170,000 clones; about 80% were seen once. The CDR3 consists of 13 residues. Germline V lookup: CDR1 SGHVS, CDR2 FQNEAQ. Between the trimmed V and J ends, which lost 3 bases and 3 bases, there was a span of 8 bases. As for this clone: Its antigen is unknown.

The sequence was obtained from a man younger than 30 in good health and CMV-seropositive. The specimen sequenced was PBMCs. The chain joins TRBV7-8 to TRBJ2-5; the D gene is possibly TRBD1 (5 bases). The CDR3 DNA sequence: TGTGCCAGCAGCTTTCTAGGGGAAGAGACCCAGTACTTC. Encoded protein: CASSFLGEETQYF.